This entry describes one T cell receptor (beta chain). The data were obtained in a study of blood T cell repertoires in COVID-19. Study as a whole: Specimens from acute and convalescent COVID-19 originated in the United States, Italy and Spain. T cells, B-cell-depleted T cells, or PBMCs supplied cDNA or gDNA.

Per the original data handling: Amplification with reference gene primers provided the estimates of nucleated cell counts. The repertoire was sequenced with immunoSEQ multiplex PCR; TCRdb's copy has only in-frame clones and lacks some. V and J calls and clone size follow that table, whereas D and trimming were derived from the DNA. This sample has roughly 34,000 clones, with 75% to 90% found just once. V gave up 4 bases and J gave up 5 bases; unmatched junction bases: 9. The CDR3 sequence is 16 residues long. Germline lookup yields CDR1 KGHDR and CDR2 SFDVKD. The sequence was collected from a woman aged 65 to 85 with acute or convalescent COVID-19. What was sequenced was peripheral blood. The chain links TRBV24-1 to TRBJ1-2; 10 nucleotides match TRBD1. The CDR3 loop is CATSDPGTGDVYGYTF. As DNA, the CDR3 is TGTGCCACCAGTGACCCCGGGACAGGGGACGTATATGGCTACACCTTC.